In this sample, the clone carrying this TCR beta chain turned up once. Its antigen is unknown. These data come from a study of cytomegalovirus exposure and HLA in healthy donors. Regarding the study as a whole: Available immune exposure information was restricted to CMV serostatus only.

60 Vbeta and 13 Jbeta primers were used in PCR. Method: immunoSEQ multiplex PCR; TCRdb's copy keeps in-frame clones and lacks some. The profile covers approximately 220,000 clones, with about 83% appearing a single time and 15% to 19% taken by the ten largest. In germline, CDR1 is KGHSH, CDR2 LQKENI. This CDR3 comprises 15 residues. V was pared by 2 bases and J by 7 bases, with 15 bases between. The J gene is TRBJ1-5, the V gene TRBV18; tentative D call: TRBD1 (5 bases). Sequenced: PBMCs. The TCR sequence derives from a man in his forties in good health and CMV-seronegative. CDR3 DNA: TGTGCCAGCTCACCAGGAATTCCTCGGGGGCAGCCCCAGCATTTT. Translating it yields CASSPGIPRGQPQHF.